The rows below give T cell receptor beta chains drawn from one sample of a study of vaccination effects on CD4 cells after COVID-19. Data came from immunoSEQ multiplex PCR; TCRdb stores just in-frame clones and leaves some out. The repertoire holds 25,000 to 35,000 clones, with 75% to 90% as singletons. The antigens these receptors bind are not known. The sample consisted of CD4+ T cells from PBMCs cultured with SARS-CoV-2 spike peptides, taken after COVID-19 vaccination. All receptors come from a human donor who received a COVID-19 vaccine. Some clones in this sample may be carry-over from other donors' samples. The CDR3 runs from the conserved cysteine through the conserved F or W. The D gene is left open where the match is weak. Clone size is shown for a subset of rows, as once, few, many or a class of expanded clone.

d_call: NA
j_call: TRBJ2-5
v_call: TRBV7-3
clone_size: few
cdr3_nt: TGTGCCAGCAGCCCGGGACCGGGGGTTCGGGAGACCCAGTACTTC
cdr3_aa: CASSPGPGVRETQYF

d_call: NA
j_call: TRBJ1-6
v_call: TRBV18
clone_size: once
cdr3_nt: TGTGCCAGCTCACCAGGGGCCTATAATTCACCCCTCCACTTT
cdr3_aa: CASSPGAYNSPLHF

d_call: NA
j_call: TRBJ1-6
v_call: TRBV6-4
clone_size: NA
cdr3_nt: TGTGCCAGCAGGACAGACATTAACTATAATTCACCCCTCCACTTT
cdr3_aa: CASRTDINYNSPLHF

d_call: NA
j_call: TRBJ1-2
v_call: TRBV5-1
clone_size: NA
cdr3_nt: TGCGCCAGCAGCTTCCTGACTGCCTATGGCTACACCTTC
cdr3_aa: CASSFLTAYGYTF

d_call: TRBD2
j_call: TRBJ2-3
v_call: TRBV10-1
clone_size: NA
cdr3_nt: TGCGCCAGCAGTGAGGGTCTAGCGGGGAGCACAGATACGCAGTATTTT
cdr3_aa: CASSEGLAGSTDTQYF

d_call: NA
j_call: TRBJ2-6
v_call: TRBV3-1/TRBV3-2
clone_size: NA
cdr3_nt: TGTGCCAGCAGCCAAGCGGGACGCTCTGGGGCCAACGTCCTGACTTTC
cdr3_aa: CASSQAGRSGANVLTF

d_call: NA
j_call: TRBJ2-5
v_call: TRBV4-1
clone_size: NA
cdr3_nt: TGCGCCAGCAGCCAATATTCACTAAGGGGGCAAGAGACCCAGTACTTC
cdr3_aa: CASSQYSLRGQETQYF

d_call: NA
j_call: TRBJ1-6
v_call: TRBV10-2
clone_size: once
cdr3_nt: TGCGCCAGCCGGGGGCAGCATAATTCACCCCTCCACTTT
cdr3_aa: CASRGQHNSPLHF

d_call: TRBD1
j_call: TRBJ1-2
v_call: TRBV2
clone_size: NA
cdr3_nt: TGTGCCAGCAGAGAAAGACAGGGGGCCGACTATGGCTACACCTTC
cdr3_aa: CASRERQGADYGYTF

d_call: NA
j_call: TRBJ2-1
v_call: TRBV6-2/TRBV6-3
clone_size: NA
cdr3_nt: TGTGCCAGCAGTTCCAGGAATGAGCAGTTCTTC
cdr3_aa: CASSSRNEQFF

d_call: NA
j_call: TRBJ1-2
v_call: TRBV25-1
clone_size: few
cdr3_nt: TGTGCCAGCAGCCAACAGGGAAGAAAAGGGAATGGCTACACCTTC
cdr3_aa: CASSQQGRKGNGYTF

d_call: TRBD1
j_call: TRBJ2-2
v_call: TRBV2
clone_size: NA
cdr3_nt: TGTGCCAGCAGATCGACAGGGGGCTGGAACACCGGGGAGCTGTTTTTT
cdr3_aa: CASRSTGGWNTGELFF

d_call: NA
j_call: TRBJ1-3
v_call: TRBV20-1
clone_size: once
cdr3_nt: TGCAGTGCACCACAGGGAAACACCATATATTTT
cdr3_aa: CSAPQGNTIYF

d_call: TRBD1
j_call: TRBJ1-2
v_call: TRBV9
clone_size: NA
cdr3_nt: TGTGCCAGCAGCGTAGACGACAGGGGATGGTACTATGGCTACACCTTC
cdr3_aa: CASSVDDRGWYYGYTF

d_call: TRBD1
j_call: TRBJ1-2
v_call: TRBV9
clone_size: NA
cdr3_nt: TGTGCCAGCAGCGTACAGGGGGTGAACTATGGCTACACCTTC
cdr3_aa: CASSVQGVNYGYTF

d_call: NA
j_call: TRBJ1-4
v_call: TRBV28
clone_size: NA
cdr3_nt: TGTGCCAGCTATCCTGTATCACGTACTGAAAAACTGTTTTTT
cdr3_aa: CASYPVSRTEKLFF

d_call: NA
j_call: TRBJ2-1
v_call: TRBV7-3
clone_size: few
cdr3_nt: TGTGCCAGCAGCTTTTCGGGGAACGAGCAGTTCTTC
cdr3_aa: CASSFSGNEQFF

d_call: TRBD1
j_call: TRBJ2-3
v_call: TRBV2
clone_size: NA
cdr3_nt: TGTGCCAGCAGTGATAGGACAGGGGGACGGACAGATACGCAGTATTTT
cdr3_aa: CASSDRTGGRTDTQYF

d_call: TRBD2
j_call: TRBJ2-3
v_call: TRBV5-1
clone_size: NA
cdr3_nt: TGCGCCAGCAGCTTGGGTGGAGCGGGGGGGCCGGGAGATACGCAGTATTTT
cdr3_aa: CASSLGGAGGPGDTQYF

d_call: NA
j_call: TRBJ1-3
v_call: TRBV6-5
clone_size: NA
cdr3_nt: TGTGCCAGCAAACCATCAGGAGAAACAGGAAACACCATATATTTT
cdr3_aa: CASKPSGETGNTIYF

d_call: TRBD1
j_call: TRBJ2-1
v_call: TRBV5-4
clone_size: NA
cdr3_nt: TGTGCCAGCAGCTTGGCCGGGGTGCAAACCACAGGGGGGACTGTCTTC
cdr3_aa: CASSLAGVQTTGGTVF

d_call: TRBD2
j_call: TRBJ2-3
v_call: TRBV5-4
clone_size: NA
cdr3_nt: TGTGCCAGCAGCTCACGGGGGGACACAGATACGCAGTATTTT
cdr3_aa: CASSSRGDTDTQYF

d_call: TRBD1
j_call: TRBJ2-1
v_call: TRBV2
clone_size: NA
cdr3_nt: TGTGCCAGCAATGTTGGGACAGCCTACAATGAGCAGTTCTTC
cdr3_aa: CASNVGTAYNEQFF

d_call: NA
j_call: TRBJ2-2
v_call: TRBV28
clone_size: NA
cdr3_nt: TGTGCCAGCAGTCGGGACACCGGGGAGCTGTTTTTT
cdr3_aa: CASSRDTGELFF

d_call: NA
j_call: TRBJ2-2
v_call: TRBV2
clone_size: NA
cdr3_nt: TGTGCCAGCAGTGAAGTGGTGGACGGGGAGCTGTTTTTT
cdr3_aa: CASSEVVDGELFF

d_call: NA
j_call: TRBJ1-4
v_call: TRBV5-1
clone_size: NA
cdr3_nt: TGCGCCAGCAGCTTACGTATCAGGGACCCTGAAAAACTGTTTTTT
cdr3_aa: CASSLRIRDPEKLFF

d_call: TRBD1
j_call: TRBJ2-6
v_call: TRBV2
clone_size: NA
cdr3_nt: TGTGCCATCAAGTCCGCGACAGGGGATACTGGGGCCAACGTCCTGACTTTC
cdr3_aa: CAIKSATGDTGANVLTF

d_call: NA
j_call: TRBJ1-1
v_call: TRBV11-2
clone_size: NA
cdr3_nt: TGTGCCAGCAGCTTAAGGTTGGGGCAGAACACTGAAGCTTTCTTT
cdr3_aa: CASSLRLGQNTEAFF

d_call: NA
j_call: TRBJ2-2
v_call: TRBV18
clone_size: NA
cdr3_nt: TGTGCCAGCTCACGTGGTTGGGGGAAACTGTCCGGGGAGCTGTTTTTT
cdr3_aa: CASSRGWGKLSGELFF

d_call: NA
j_call: TRBJ1-5
v_call: TRBV5-6
clone_size: NA
cdr3_nt: TGTGCCAGCAGCACCACCGGGACTTCTATGCCCCAGCATTTT
cdr3_aa: CASSTTGTSMPQHF

d_call: NA
j_call: TRBJ1-1
v_call: TRBV5-6
clone_size: NA
cdr3_nt: TGTGCCAGCAGCAACCGCAGGGTGCACACTGAAGCTTTCTTT
cdr3_aa: CASSNRRVHTEAFF

d_call: TRBD1
j_call: TRBJ1-2
v_call: TRBV28
clone_size: once
cdr3_nt: TGTGCCAGCAGTTTAGCCCAATGGGGGACAGGGTTACATGGCTACACCTTC
cdr3_aa: CASSLAQWGTGLHGYTF

d_call: TRBD1
j_call: TRBJ2-1
v_call: TRBV5-1
clone_size: once
cdr3_nt: TGCGCCAGCAGCCCCCGGGACAGGTGGGACGAGCAGTTCTTC
cdr3_aa: CASSPRDRWDEQFF

d_call: NA
j_call: TRBJ2-7
v_call: TRBV28
clone_size: NA
cdr3_nt: TGTGCCAGCAGTTTGGGAGGGGACATAACGAGCTCCTACGAGCAGTACTTC
cdr3_aa: CASSLGGDITSSYEQYF

d_call: TRBD1
j_call: TRBJ1-2
v_call: TRBV6-4
clone_size: NA
cdr3_nt: TGTGCCAGCAGTGACAAACGGACAGGCACCTATGGCTACACCTTC
cdr3_aa: CASSDKRTGTYGYTF

d_call: NA
j_call: TRBJ1-6
v_call: TRBV19
clone_size: NA
cdr3_nt: TGTGCCAGTAGTATACAAGGGGCCTATAATTCACCCCTCCACTTT
cdr3_aa: CASSIQGAYNSPLHF

d_call: TRBD1
j_call: TRBJ1-5
v_call: TRBV6-5
clone_size: NA
cdr3_nt: TGTGCCAGCAGTTCGACAGGGAGGCGCAATCAGCCCCAGCATTTT
cdr3_aa: CASSSTGRRNQPQHF

d_call: NA
j_call: TRBJ1-5
v_call: TRBV19
clone_size: NA
cdr3_nt: TGTGCCAGTAATTCCCCGGGCCTTTACAATAGCAATCAGCCCCAGCATTTT
cdr3_aa: CASNSPGLYNSNQPQHF

d_call: NA
j_call: TRBJ2-1
v_call: TRBV4-2
clone_size: NA
cdr3_nt: TGTGCCAGCAGCCAAAAGACTGTGTACAATGAGCAGTTCTTC
cdr3_aa: CASSQKTVYNEQFF

d_call: NA
j_call: TRBJ2-3
v_call: TRBV5-1
clone_size: medium-sized
cdr3_nt: TGCGCCAGCAGCTTGGCAGGGGAAGATACGCAGTATTTT
cdr3_aa: CASSLAGEDTQYF

d_call: TRBD1
j_call: TRBJ1-6
v_call: TRBV18
clone_size: NA
cdr3_nt: TGTGCCAGCTCACCTACCGGACAGGGTGTAAGCTCTAATTCACCCCTCCACTTT
cdr3_aa: CASSPTGQGVSSNSPLHF

d_call: TRBD1
j_call: TRBJ1-2
v_call: TRBV27
clone_size: few
cdr3_nt: TGTGCCAGCAGTTTTGACAGGGGGAATTCCGGCTACACCTTC
cdr3_aa: CASSFDRGNSGYTF

d_call: NA
j_call: TRBJ1-1
v_call: TRBV10-3
clone_size: NA
cdr3_nt: TGTGCCATCAGTGAGTCGGGAGCGGAGATCACTGAAGCTTTCTTT
cdr3_aa: CAISESGAEITEAFF

d_call: NA
j_call: TRBJ1-4
v_call: TRBV24-1
clone_size: NA
cdr3_nt: TGTGCCACCAGTGAAGCAGGGAGGACAAAACTGTTTTTT
cdr3_aa: CATSEAGRTKLFF

d_call: NA
j_call: TRBJ2-3
v_call: TRBV29-1
clone_size: NA
cdr3_nt: TGCAGCGTTGACGGGGACCTCCCCCCAGATACGCAGTATTTT
cdr3_aa: CSVDGDLPPDTQYF

d_call: TRBD2
j_call: TRBJ2-5
v_call: TRBV19
clone_size: NA
cdr3_nt: TGTGCCAGTAGTATCTCCCTAGCGGGGGGCCAAGAGACCCAGTACTTC
cdr3_aa: CASSISLAGGQETQYF

d_call: TRBD1
j_call: TRBJ1-1
v_call: TRBV18
clone_size: NA
cdr3_nt: TGTGCCAGCTCACCCTCAACAGGGGGAACTGAAGCTTTCTTT
cdr3_aa: CASSPSTGGTEAFF

d_call: NA
j_call: TRBJ2-5
v_call: TRBV4-1
clone_size: NA
cdr3_nt: TGCGCCAGCAGCCTGACCAGGGTAGAGACCCAGTACTTC
cdr3_aa: CASSLTRVETQYF

d_call: TRBD1
j_call: TRBJ1-6
v_call: TRBV20-1
clone_size: NA
cdr3_nt: TGCAGTGCTAGTCGACAGGGTGATTCACCCCTCCACTTT
cdr3_aa: CSASRQGDSPLHF

d_call: TRBD1
j_call: TRBJ1-6
v_call: TRBV10-3
clone_size: once
cdr3_nt: TGTGCCATCGCGAGGGGGGGACAGGGGCAATCACCCCTCCACTTT
cdr3_aa: CAIARGGQGQSPLHF

d_call: TRBD1
j_call: TRBJ2-1
v_call: TRBV24-1
clone_size: NA
cdr3_nt: TGTGCCGCCGGACAGGGCCCCTACAATGAGCAGTTCTTC
cdr3_aa: CAAGQGPYNEQFF

d_call: NA
j_call: TRBJ2-3
v_call: TRBV10-2
clone_size: NA
cdr3_nt: TGCGCCAGCAGTGAGAAATTTGGGACATTCCCGGCAGATACGCAGTATTTT
cdr3_aa: CASSEKFGTFPADTQYF

d_call: TRBD2
j_call: TRBJ2-5
v_call: TRBV28
clone_size: NA
cdr3_nt: TGTGCCAGCAGTTTGACCTCGGGGGGCCAAGAGACCCAGTACTTC
cdr3_aa: CASSLTSGGQETQYF

d_call: TRBD2
j_call: TRBJ2-3
v_call: TRBV7-2
clone_size: NA
cdr3_nt: TGTGCCAGCAGCTTAGCAGCGGGGGTAGATACGCAGTATTTT
cdr3_aa: CASSLAAGVDTQYF

d_call: TRBD1
j_call: TRBJ1-1
v_call: TRBV25-1
clone_size: few
cdr3_nt: TGTGCCAGCAGTGCCCAGACAGGGAGGTTGGCTGAAGCTTTCTTT
cdr3_aa: CASSAQTGRLAEAFF

d_call: NA
j_call: TRBJ2-2
v_call: TRBV25-1
clone_size: NA
cdr3_nt: TGTGCCAGCAGTCCCTTTTTAAACAGGGACGGGGGTAACGGGGAGCTGTTTTTT
cdr3_aa: CASSPFLNRDGGNGELFF

d_call: NA
j_call: TRBJ1-3
v_call: TRBV28
clone_size: NA
cdr3_nt: TGTGCCAGCAGTGTAACCCACAGGGCCAACACCATATATTTT
cdr3_aa: CASSVTHRANTIYF

d_call: NA
j_call: TRBJ1-2
v_call: TRBV7-9
clone_size: NA
cdr3_nt: TGTGCCAGCAGCTTAGAGGGGGGATACGGCGGCTACACCTTC
cdr3_aa: CASSLEGGYGGYTF

d_call: TRBD1
j_call: TRBJ1-2
v_call: TRBV28
clone_size: NA
cdr3_nt: TGTGCCAGCAGTCCAGGGGGCGGGGGCTACACCTTC
cdr3_aa: CASSPGGGGYTF

d_call: NA
j_call: TRBJ1-1
v_call: TRBV6-6
clone_size: once
cdr3_nt: TGTGCCAGCAAGAGGGGGGGAAACACTGAAGCTTTCTTT
cdr3_aa: CASKRGGNTEAFF